A single sample gave rise to the 8 T cell receptor beta chains below, sequenced in a study of cytomegalovirus exposure and HLA in healthy donors. 13 Jbeta primers and 60 Vbeta primers were used for the PCR. Clones were read by immunoSEQ multiplex PCR, and TCRdb kept only the in-frame ones, dropping some. The sample contains 130,000 to 150,000 clones, about 83% of which appear only once. The sequenced material came from PBMCs. These receptors all stem from a man aged 40-49 years in good health and CMV-seropositive.

The chain links TRBV11-2 to TRBJ2-7; weak D call: TRBD1 (5 bases). Trimming stripped 3 bases from V and 3 bases from J, with 18 bases between. The CDR3 has 16 amino acids. Germline V gene sequence: CDR1 SGHAT, CDR2 FQNNGV. The CDR3 loop reads CASSFWGSKKNYEQYF. The CDR3 bases are TGTGCCAGCAGCTTTTGGGGCAGTAAGAAAAACTACGAGCAGTACTTC.

The CDR3 sequence: CASSFRGGVGLFF. The CDR3 region has the DNA TGTGCCAGCAGTTTTCGAGGGGGGGTTGGACTGTTTTTT. The chain joins TRBV27 to TRBJ1-4, with D maybe TRBD1 (6 bases). Germline assignment: CDR1 MNHEY and CDR2 SMNVEV (reference sequence). V was trimmed by 3 bases and J by 13 bases, leaving 15 bases between them. The CDR3 consists of 13 residues.

The V call is TRBV7-8, the J call TRBJ1-1; D may be TRBD1 (5 bases). The CDR3 totals 13 residues. The V end was cut by 1 base, the J end by 7 bases, with 10 bases between. Per germline, CDR1 SGHVS and CDR2 FQNEAQ. CDR3 sequence: CASSLGATVEAFF. The CDR3 DNA reads TGTGCCAGCAGCTTAGGTGCGACAGTTGAAGCTTTCTTT.

This chain uses TRBV6-1 with TRBJ2-7, with D possibly matching TRBD1 (5 bases). V was cut by 8 bases and J by 0 bases, with 8 bases left in between. The CDR3 has 12 residues. Looked up from germline, CDR1 is MNHNS and CDR2 is SASEGT. The CDR3 sequence is CASARDSYEQYF. The CDR3 DNA is TGTGCCAGCGCCAGGGACTCCTACGAGCAGTACTTC.

V and J are TRBV20-1 and TRBJ2-7; tentative D call: TRBD1 (5 bases). Deletions cut 3 bases from V and 5 bases from J, with 8 bases between. The CDR3 is 11 amino acids. Looked up from germline, CDR1 is DFQATT and CDR2 is SNEGSKA (reference sequence). CDR3: CSASPGNEQYF. The CDR3 coding sequence is TGCAGTGCTAGCCCAGGGAACGAGCAGTACTTC.

This chain joins TRBV28 and TRBJ2-4, with D maybe TRBD2 (6 bases). V was clipped by 1 base and J by 0 bases, with 10 bases between them. CDR3 length equals 16 residues. The germline gives CDR1 MDHEN, CDR2 SYDVKM. CDR3 amino acids: CASSLSPGLAKNIQYF. The CDR3 bases are TGTGCCAGCAGTTTATCCCCGGGACTAGCCAAAAACATTCAGTACTTC.

The chain couples TRBV28 to TRBJ2-7, with unresolved D. Germline CDR1 MDHEN, CDR2 SYDVKM. The CDR3 loop spans 12 amino acids. Trimming shortened V by 1 base and J by 1 base, and 2 bases separated the two germline ends. CDR3 sequence reads: CASSLLSYEQYF. CDR3 in DNA: TGTGCCAGCAGTTTATTATCCTACGAGCAGTACTTC.

Regarding this clone: A read error may produce the germline difference seen at one junction end. The V and J genes are TRBV7-7 and TRBJ2-1; 12 bases align to TRBD2. The CDR3 runs to 15 residues. CDR1 and CDR2 (germline): SSHAT, FNYEAQ (reference sequence). The CDR3 protein is CASSLAGGPGNEQFF. The CDR3, as DNA: TGTGCCAGCAGCCTAGCGGGAGGGCCGGGTAATGAGCAGTTCTTC.